Listed here are 14 T cell receptor beta chains from one sample, sequenced in a study of blood T cell repertoires in COVID-19. Profiled with immunoSEQ multiplex PCR; TCRdb holds only in-frame clones, not every one. This sample has some 380,000 clones; approximately 88% occur once, and the top ten carry 2% to 2.5%. The sequencing input was PBMCs or T cells enriched from blood (not recorded which). The origin of the receptors is a woman in her thirties or forties with acute COVID-19.

This chain links TRBV28 with TRBJ1-2; 7 positions match TRBD1. Germline values: CDR1 MDHEN, CDR2 SYDVKM. This CDR3 region has 14 residues. Trimming at V came to 7 bases and at J to 0 bases, leaving 5 bases not matched to a gene. CDR3 region: CASKMGTANYGYTF. CDR3 coding DNA: TGTGCCAGCAAAATGGGGACAGCTAACTATGGCTACACCTTC.

The chain is built from TRBV12-3 or TRBV12-4 and TRBJ1-1; TRBD1 is a possible D gene (5 bases). The V end was cut by 3 bases, the J end by 10 bases, with 9 bases between. This CDR3 is 11 amino acids long. CDR3 coding DNA: TGTGCCAGCAGTTTGGCAGGGTCAGCTTTCTTT. Its translation: CASSLAGSAFF.

This sequence joins TRBV18 and TRBJ1-5; the match to TRBD1 covers 7 bases. Germline values: CDR1 KGHSH, CDR2 LQKENI. With V trimmed by 4 bases and J by 5 bases, 8 bases remained unmatched. This CDR3 contains 15 residues. The CDR3 loop is CASSRTGTDDQPQHF. Written as DNA, the CDR3 is TGTGCCAGCTCACGGACCGGGACAGATGATCAGCCCCAGCATTTT. Drawing the rest from reference TRBV18 and TRBJ1-5, the complete variable domain is NAGVMQNPRHLVRRRGQEARLRCSPMKGHSHVYWYRQLPEEGLKFMVYLQKENIIDESGMPKERFSAEFPKEGPSILRIQQVVRGDSAAYFCASSRTGTDDQPQHFGDGTRLSIL.

The chain recombines TRBV5-1 with TRBJ1-6, with 7 bases identical to TRBD1. V gave up 3 bases and J gave up 8 bases; unmatched junction bases: 5. This CDR3 is 14 amino acids long. Germline V gene lookup returns CDR1 SGHRS and CDR2 YFSETQ. CDR3 amino acids: CASSWGQRDSPLHF. In nucleotides, the CDR3 is TGCGCCAGCAGCTGGGGACAGAGGGATTCACCCCTCCACTTT.

The gene calls are TRBV6-1 and TRBJ1-5, with 7 positions matching TRBD1. CDR3 length equals 15 residues. From germline, CDR1 is MNHNS and CDR2 SASEGT. J gave up 6 bases and V 2 bases, and 7 bases lay outside the gene matches. CDR3 sequence reads: CASSETGEMGQPQHF. CDR3 nucleotide sequence: TGTGCCAGCAGTGAAACAGGGGAGATGGGTCAGCCCCAGCATTTT.

The table lists this clone with a count of one. The V call is TRBV5-6, the J call TRBJ1-4; TRBD1 matches at 7 bases. Losses at the gene ends were 4 bases for V and 10 bases for J; bases not matched to a gene: 10. CDR1 is SGHDT, CDR2 YYEEEE, per germline. This CDR3 is 14 amino acids long. This CDR3 reads CASSPQGVIGKLFF. The CDR3 coding sequence is TGTGCCAGCAGCCCGCAGGGGGTGATTGGAAAACTGTTTTTT.

The rearrangement joins TRBV5-1 to TRBJ1-1; D gene uncertain. CDR3 length: 16 residues. Germline assignment: CDR1 SGHRS and CDR2 YFSETQ. V gave up 0 bases and J gave up 2 bases, with 14 bases separating them. This chain's CDR3 is CASSLGNAGRNTEAFF. As DNA, the CDR3 is TGCGCCAGCAGCTTGGGTAATGCAGGCCGAAACACTGAAGCTTTCTTT.

This chain uses TRBV5-6 with TRBJ1-2, with 7 bases identical to TRBD1. This CDR3 has 15 amino acids. CDR1 and CDR2 (germline): SGHDT, YYEEEE. Trimming cost V 0 bases and J 2 bases; bases outside gene matches: 4. The CDR3: CASSLGVGGNYGYTF. DNA for the CDR3: TGTGCCAGCAGCTTGGGCGTAGGGGGCAACTATGGCTACACCTTC.

This sequence joins TRBV6-6 and TRBJ1-2; tentatively, D is TRBD1 (5 bases). Trimming stripped 8 bases from V and 4 bases from J, with 20 bases between. This CDR3 region has 15 residues. Germline values: CDR1 MNHNY, CDR2 SVGAGI (reference sequence). The CDR3 DNA reads TGTGCCAGCTGCTGCACAACACTGGGGGGCTATGGCTACACCTTC. This sequence encodes CASCCTTLGGYGYTF.

A few counts support this clone. The gene calls are TRBV24-1 and TRBJ1-1, with D possibly TRBD1 on 5 matching bases. Germline V gene sequence: CDR1 KGHDR, CDR2 SFDVKD. Trimming removed 7 bases at V and 3 bases at J, with 14 bases between. This CDR3 comprises 14 residues. The DNA for the CDR3 is TGTGCCACCAGGGGAGGAACAGGAGACACTGAAGCTTTCTTT. This gives the protein CATRGGTGDTEAFF.

The chain carries TRBV7-2 and TRBJ1-6; unclear D gene. Germline CDR1 and CDR2: SGHTA and FQGNSA. The length of the CDR3 is 18 residues. The V end was cut by 0 bases, the J end by 4 bases, with 16 bases between. CDR3 sequence: CASSLAPQRGGYNSPLHF. For the CDR3, the DNA is TGTGCCAGCAGCTTAGCGCCCCAGAGAGGCGGTTATAATTCACCCCTCCACTTT.

V is TRBV4-2 and J is TRBJ1-1; 7 positions match TRBD1. There are 15 residues in the CDR3. The germline CDR1 and CDR2 sequences are LGHNA and YNFKEQ. The V and J ends lost 3 bases and 1 base, in that order; junction bases with no gene match: 5. As DNA, the CDR3 is TGTGCCAGCAGCCAGCCGGGACAGTGGAACACTGAAGCTTTCTTT. The encoded protein is CASSQPGQWNTEAFF.

The genes are TRBV7-8 and TRBJ2-5; TRBD1 agrees at 10 bases. From germline, CDR1 is SGHVS and CDR2 FQNEAQ. This CDR3 is built from 15 residues. The junction had 6 bases not matched to a gene; V was cut back by 3 bases and J by 5 bases. This CDR3 reads CASSFPTGGKETQYF. The CDR3 DNA is TGTGCCAGCAGCTTCCCGACAGGGGGCAAGGAGACCCAGTACTTC.

The V gene is TRBV4-1, the J gene TRBJ1-2; D gene ambiguous. The CDR3 length is 14 residues. V lost 1 base, J lost 3 bases, and 9 bases lay in between. Per germline, CDR1 MGHRA and CDR2 YSYEKL. CDR3 residues: CASSQAGKDYGYTF. The CDR3 DNA reads as TGCGCCAGCAGCCAAGCGGGGAAGGACTATGGCTACACCTTC.